Listed here are 18 T cell receptor beta chains from one sample, sequenced in a study of blood T cell repertoires in COVID-19. The repertoire was sequenced with immunoSEQ multiplex PCR; TCRdb's copy has only in-frame clones and lacks some. The sample consists of about 230,000 clones, about four fifths of them appearing once. Sequencing used peripheral blood. These receptors were taken from a woman over 75 with COVID-19, enrolled during active disease.

V gene TRBV7-9 combines with J gene TRBJ1-6; D is perhaps TRBD1 (6 bases). The CDR3 loop spans 15 amino acids. Trimming pared 4 bases from V and 7 bases from J, leaving 14 bases between. Germline V gene data show CDR1 as SEHNR and CDR2 as FQNEAQ (reference sequence). For the CDR3, the DNA is TGTGCCAGCAGCTCAGGACAGTCCTTGAATTCACCCCTCCACTTT. Protein product: CASSSGQSLNSPLHF.

The genes are TRBV7-3 and TRBJ2-1; D gene ambiguous. The CDR3 runs 13 residues. Germline CDR1 is SGHTA and CDR2 is FQGTGA. V was clipped by 1 base and J by 6 bases, with 7 bases between them. The CDR3 DNA follows: TGTGCCAGCAGCTTAAACTGGGCCAATGAGCAGTTCTTC. Amino acid sequence: CASSLNWANEQFF.

V gene TRBV6-5 combines with J gene TRBJ1-2; 10 bases map to TRBD1. The CDR3 contains 15 residues. The junction had 3 bases not matched to a gene; V was cut back by 0 bases and J by 5 bases. CDR1 is MNHEY and CDR2 is SVGAGI in the germline V gene. The CDR3 is CASSYSRQGAYGYTF. Written as DNA, the CDR3 is TGTGCCAGCAGTTACTCGCGACAGGGGGCATATGGCTACACCTTC.

This clone was observed a few times. The chain couples TRBV30 to TRBJ1-1, with a weak D call TRBD1 (6 bases). This CDR3 is built from 13 residues. The V gene lost 4 bases and the J gene lost 2 bases, with 11 bases spanning the gap. The germline gives CDR1 GTSNPN, CDR2 SVGIG (reference sequence). The CDR3 DNA follows: TGTGCCTGGACCCGGACAGCAAACACTGAAGCTTTCTTT. It yields the protein CAWTRTANTEAFF.

J is TRBJ1-2 and V is TRBV7-3; D unresolved. CDR3 length: 13 amino acids. V gave up 1 base and J gave up 8 bases, with 11 bases separating them. Per germline, CDR1 SGHTA and CDR2 FQGTGA. CDR3 sequence (DNA): TGTGCCAGCAGCTTAAAGGCGAGCGGAGGCTACACCTTC. Amino acid sequence: CASSLKASGGYTF.

The CDR3 region is CASSLSGNKGLGTEAFF. DNA of the CDR3: TGTGCCAGCAGCCTTTCGGGGAACAAAGGGTTGGGCACTGAAGCTTTCTTT. The chain employs TRBV3-1 (or the pseudogene TRBV3-2) and TRBJ1-1, with no clear D. Germline values: CDR1 LGHDT, CDR2 YNNKEL (reference sequence). Trimming stripped 4 bases from V and 4 bases from J, with 22 bases between. This CDR3 spans 17 amino acids.

V gene TRBV18 combines with J gene TRBJ2-7; 7 bases are shared with TRBD1. The CDR3 length is 14 residues. Germline V gene data show CDR1 as KGHSH and CDR2 as LQKENI. Trimming at V came to 3 bases and at J to 5 bases, leaving 7 bases not matched to a gene. The CDR3 region has the DNA TGTGCCAGCTCACCGACAAGGGGGCAAAACGAGCAGTACTTC. It specifies CASSPTRGQNEQYF.

The chain couples TRBV2 to TRBJ1-5; 9 bases are a match to TRBD1. V trimming: 7 bases; J trimming: 1 base; junction bases outside the gene matches: 5. The CDR3 has 15 amino acids. Germline lookup yields CDR1 SNHLY and CDR2 FYNNEI. Written as DNA, the CDR3 is TGTGCCAGCAACCTACAGGGGGCAAGCAATCAGCCCCAGCATTTT. This codes for CASNLQGASNQPQHF.

There are a few counts of this clone. The chain links TRBV29-1 to TRBJ1-1; 7 bases align to TRBD1. This CDR3 has 12 amino acids. The V gene's germline CDR1 is SQVTM and CDR2 ANQGSEA. V shed 7 bases, J shed 10 bases, and the junction held 12 bases outside the gene matches. The CDR3 loop is CSASTGLSVAFF. CDR3 sequence (DNA): TGCAGCGCATCGACAGGGCTCTCCGTAGCTTTCTTT.

The chain is built from TRBV28 and TRBJ2-7, with no clear D. Germline V lookup: CDR1 MDHEN, CDR2 SYDVKM. The CDR3 is made up of 11 amino acids. V was trimmed by 8 bases and J by 0 bases, leaving 5 bases between them. For the CDR3, the DNA is TGTGCCAGCCGCGACTCCTACGAGCAGTACTTC. It codes for CASRDSYEQYF.

The chain has TRBV3-1 (or the pseudogene TRBV3-2) and TRBJ1-2; TRBD1 matches at 9 bases. CDR1 LGHDT and CDR2 YNNKEL come from the germline V gene (reference sequence). V lost 3 bases to trimming and J lost 1 base; unmatched junction nucleotides: 15. CDR3 length equals 19 residues. The CDR3 is CASSHYIPGQGRRNYGYTF. DNA for the CDR3: TGTGCCAGCAGCCACTATATCCCGGGACAGGGACGACGTAACTATGGCTACACCTTC.

V gene TRBV29-1 combines with J gene TRBJ1-3; D not resolved. The CDR3 runs 11 residues. Trimming left V 5 bases short and J 0 bases short, with 2 bases between. Germline CDR1 reads SQVTM; CDR2 reads ANQGSEA. The CDR3 region is CSVYSGNTIYF. In DNA, the CDR3 is TGCAGCGTTTACTCTGGAAACACCATATATTTT.

The rearrangement uses TRBV3-1 (or the pseudogene TRBV3-2) and TRBJ1-3; maybe TRBD1 (6 bases). This CDR3 region has 16 residues. V was clipped by 3 bases and J by 4 bases, with 16 bases between them. Looked up from germline, CDR1 is LGHDT and CDR2 is YNNKEL (reference sequence). The CDR3 bases are TGTGCCAGCAGCCATCACAGGGATCTAACCGGAAACACCATATATTTT. Its protein product is CASSHHRDLTGNTIYF.

The rearrangement uses TRBV6-5 and TRBJ2-3; tentative D call: TRBD2 (5 bases). CDR3 length: 16 amino acids. Trimming removed 0 bases at V and 1 base at J, with 11 bases between. Per the germline V gene, CDR1 is MNHEY and CDR2 is SVGAGI. The CDR3, as DNA: TGTGCCAGCAGTTACTCGAGGGTGCTTCGCACAGATACGCAGTATTTT. This sequence encodes CASSYSRVLRTDTQYF.

V gene TRBV6-5 combines with J gene TRBJ2-1; TRBD2 matches at 10 bases. This CDR3 region has 15 residues. With 1 base clipped from V and 9 bases from J, the junction kept 6 bases outside the gene matches. Germline CDR1 is MNHEY and CDR2 is SVGAGI. The CDR3 reads CASSYFLAGESEQFF. In DNA form, the CDR3 reads TGTGCCAGCAGTTACTTTCTAGCGGGGGAGTCTGAGCAGTTCTTC.

The chain joins TRBV7-2 to TRBJ2-5; D remains unclear. The CDR3 totals 11 residues. In germline, CDR1 is SGHTA, CDR2 FQGNSA. Deletions cut 4 bases from V and 3 bases from J, with 3 bases between. This CDR3 reads CASSSEETQYF. CDR3 nucleotides: TGTGCCAGCAGCTCTGAAGAGACCCAGTACTTC. Combining the CDR3 with reference TRBV7-2 and TRBJ2-5 gives the whole variable domain GAGVSQSPSNKVTEKGKDVELRCDPISGHTALYWYRQSLGQGLEFLIYFQGNSAPDKSGLPSDRFSAERTGGSVSTLTIQRTQQEDSAVYLCASSSEETQYFGPGTRLLVL.

In this sample, this clone turned up a few times. The rearrangement joins TRBV30 to TRBJ1-3; D gene unclear. Deletions cut 3 bases from V and 3 bases from J, with 9 bases between. CDR3 length: 13 residues. CDR1 GTSNPN and CDR2 SVGIG come from the germline V gene (reference sequence). The CDR3 nucleotides are TGTGCCTGGAGGCAGCCGGGTGGAAACACCATATATTTT. Protein: CAWRQPGGNTIYF. Looking up the rest from reference TRBV30 and TRBJ1-3 gives the full variable domain: SQTIHQWPATLVQPVGSPLSLECTVEGTSNPNLYWYRQAAGRGLQLLFYSVGIGQISSEVPQNLSASRPQDRQFILSSKKLLLSDSGFYLCAWRQPGGNTIYFGEGSWLTVV.

The chain is built from TRBV4-1 and TRBJ2-7; tentatively, D is TRBD2 (5 bases). The V gene lost 1 base and the J gene lost 4 bases, with 14 bases spanning the gap. The CDR3 has 15 residues. CDR1 MGHRA and CDR2 YSYEKL come from the germline V gene. DNA of the CDR3: TGCGCCAGCAGCCAAGTGCGAGGAGAGGGATACGAGCAGTACTTC. This gives the protein CASSQVRGEGYEQYF.